This TCR beta chain was sequenced in a study of T cells after posttransplantation cyclophosphamide. Findings and caveats of the study: After PTCy, TRB diversity resembled that of CNI/methotrexate controls.

A note on this clone: Its antigen is as yet unknown.

A marrow graft followed busulfan-fludarabine conditioning, with cyclophosphamide on days +3 and +4. Clones were read by immunoSEQ multiplex PCR, and TCRdb kept only the in-frame ones, dropping some. The data show some 16,000 clones, around 73% seen once. Trimming stripped 9 bases from V and 0 bases from J, with 16 bases between. There are 15 residues in the CDR3. CDR1 is LNHDA and CDR2 is SQIVND in the germline V gene (reference sequence). V is TRBV19 and J is TRBJ2-3; D is ambiguous. Specimen: CD8+ T cells sorted from PBMCs, collected 1,700 to 2,000 days after a stem cell transplant with posttransplant cyclophosphamide. The sequence came from a female patient between 40 and 55 years old who received an allogeneic stem cell transplant from a related donor, was CMV-positive, and had no GVHD. Part of the T cell pool may stem from the graft donor. The CDR3 sequence is CASSLGETSTDTQYF. The CDR3, as DNA: TGTGCCAGCTCCCTCGGAGAGACTAGCACAGATACGCAGTATTTT.